The 8 T cell receptor beta chains reported below all come from one sample, sequenced in a study of patients and donors after allogeneic stem cell transplantation. TCRdb passed the RT-PCR reads through MiXCR, listing each CDR3 protein once. The data contain a few hundred thousand distinct CDR3 sequences, around two fifths of them singletons. Sequenced: blood, either unsorted or a sorted T cell fraction (not recorded which). The receptors derive from a human donor who was either an allogeneic HSCT recipient or a stem cell or donor lymphocyte infusion donor (not recorded which). It is not recorded whose cells these are; they may come from a transplant donor.

This chain links TRBV29-1 with TRBJ2-5; TRBD2 agrees at 8 bases. CDR1 is SQVTM and CDR2 is ANQGSEA in the germline V gene. V gave up 6 bases and J gave up 0 bases; unmatched junction bases: 6. This CDR3 has 14 amino acids. The CDR3 DNA follows: TGCAGCGTCGAACTACTAGCGGACCAAGAGACCCAGTACTTC. Amino acid sequence: CSVELLADQETQYF. Supplemented by reference TRBV29-1 and TRBJ2-5, the full variable domain reads SAVISQKPSRDICQRGTSLTIQCQVDSQVTMMFWYRQQPGQSLTLIATANQGSEATYESGFVIDKFPISRPNLTFSTLTVSNMSPEDSSIYLCSVELLADQETQYFGPGTRLLVL.

J is TRBJ2-2 and V is TRBV4-1, with D possibly called TRBD1 or TRBD2 (6 bases each). V shed 1 base and J shed 6 bases, with 18 bases lying between them. The CDR3 sequence is 17 residues long. From germline, CDR1 is MGHRA and CDR2 YSYEKL. DNA for the CDR3: TGCGCCAGCAGCCAAGGCCCCCGCACCGGGGGCGCCGGGGAGCTGTTTTTT. Protein: CASSQGPRTGGAGELFF.

This clonotype was picked up many times. This chain links TRBV4-1 with TRBJ1-4; no definite D call. V lost 0 bases, J lost 14 bases, and 10 bases lay in between. This CDR3 has 12 amino acids. Germline-derived CDR1 and CDR2 are MGHRA and YSYEKL. The CDR3 sequence is CASSQERNYLFF. CDR3 nucleotide sequence: TGCGCCAGCAGCCAAGAACGTAACTACCTGTTTTTT.

The rearrangement links TRBV9 to TRBJ1-2, with 9 bases identical to TRBD1. This CDR3 comprises 15 residues. V was pared by 4 bases and J by 12 bases, with 16 bases of the junction left unmatched. Germline loops: CDR1 SGDLS, CDR2 YYNGEE. Here the CDR3 DNA reads TGTGCCAGCAGCCCGAGCCCCTCCGGGACAGGGTGGAACACCTTC. Translated, it gives CASSPSPSGTGWNTF.

This sequence joins TRBV5-1 and TRBJ2-2, with D hard to call. V lost 0 bases and J 5 bases, leaving 11 bases between the germline ends. The CDR3 length is 15 residues. Germline CDR1 is SGHRS and CDR2 is YFSETQ. CDR3 amino acids: CASSLDSLSTGELFF. The CDR3 DNA reads TGCGCCAGCAGCTTGGACTCGCTGAGTACCGGGGAGCTGTTTTTT.

This clonotype was seen more than once but under ten times. CDR3 region: CASNRDGGAAEAFF. As DNA, the CDR3 is TGTGCCAGCAACCGGGATGGGGGCGCCGCTGAAGCTTTCTTT. The V gene is TRBV6-5, the J gene TRBJ1-1, with D maybe TRBD1 (6 bases). The length of the CDR3 is 14 residues. The germline gives CDR1 MNHEY, CDR2 SVGAGI. Trimming left V 7 bases short and J 6 bases short, with 18 bases between.

The V and J genes are TRBV27 and TRBJ1-2; possible D gene TRBD1, 6 bases. This CDR3 region has 13 residues. Germline V gene sequence: CDR1 MNHEY, CDR2 SMNVEV (reference sequence). Deletions cut 3 bases from V and 5 bases from J, with 10 bases between. The CDR3 spells CASSLGRGYGYTF. In DNA, the CDR3 is TGTGCCAGCAGTTTGGGCAGGGGTTATGGCTACACCTTC.

The rearrangement uses TRBV7-2 and TRBJ1-1; no clear D. From germline, CDR1 is SGHTA and CDR2 FQGNSA. With 1 base removed from V and 2 bases from J, the gap between germline ends came to 8 bases. The CDR3 totals 14 residues. The CDR3 loop is CASSLVAGNTEAFF. The DNA for the CDR3 is TGTGCCAGCAGCTTAGTAGCGGGAAACACTGAAGCTTTCTTT.